Listed below are T cell receptor beta chains from one sample, sequenced in a study of blood T cell repertoires in COVID-19. Produced via immunoSEQ multiplex PCR; TCRdb's table is partial and in-frame only. Of approximately 240,000 clones listed, 70% to 90% were seen once; the top ten hold approximately 12%. The sequenced material came from peripheral blood. These receptors were obtained from a woman younger than 35 who had recovered from COVID-19. Each CDR3 is given with its conserved first and last residue.

j_gene: TRBJ2-6
v_gene: TRBV4-1
CDR3aa: CASRDRESGANVLTF

j_gene: TRBJ1-6
v_gene: TRBV11-1
CDR3aa: CASSPEAWQGDSPLHF

j_gene: TRBJ1-1
v_gene: TRBV7-8
CDR3aa: CASSTRTVNTEAFF

j_gene: TRBJ2-1
v_gene: TRBV18
CDR3aa: CASSPPASGRDYNEQFF

j_gene: TRBJ2-5
v_gene: TRBV4-3
CDR3aa: CASSQDRASGRAASRETQYF

j_gene: TRBJ2-2
v_gene: TRBV19
CDR3aa: CASSPGQENTGELFF

j_gene: TRBJ2-5
v_gene: TRBV3-1/TRBV3-2
CDR3aa: CASSQATSLQETQYF

j_gene: TRBJ2-2
v_gene: TRBV7-9
CDR3aa: CASSLEDLWLFF

j_gene: TRBJ2-2
v_gene: TRBV4-1
CDR3aa: CASSQGPEGSGYTGELFF

j_gene: TRBJ2-2
v_gene: TRBV24-1
CDR3aa: CATSDTGGYTGELFF

j_gene: TRBJ2-1
v_gene: TRBV4-2
CDR3aa: CASSQLGVAGGLSDEQFF

j_gene: TRBJ1-3
v_gene: TRBV6-2/TRBV6-3
CDR3aa: CASSYTRTGIGNTIYF

j_gene: TRBJ2-5
v_gene: TRBV28
CDR3aa: CASSLAVTQETQYF

j_gene: TRBJ2-7
v_gene: TRBV13
CDR3aa: CASSLTGQVYEQYF

j_gene: TRBJ2-3
v_gene: TRBV3-1/TRBV3-2
CDR3aa: CASGLILPGLAGFGGTDTQYF

j_gene: TRBJ2-7
v_gene: TRBV30
CDR3aa: CAWSSGVVYEQYF

j_gene: TRBJ1-2
v_gene: TRBV9
CDR3aa: CASSASTGVRGYTF

j_gene: TRBJ2-3
v_gene: TRBV7-2
CDR3aa: CASSLVGGFPDTQYF

j_gene: TRBJ1-1
v_gene: TRBV7-3
CDR3aa: CASSPRTGGSTEAFF

j_gene: TRBJ1-6
v_gene: TRBV25-1
CDR3aa: CASSESWSGTLNSPLHF

j_gene: TRBJ1-1
v_gene: TRBV6-5
CDR3aa: CASRLLRGNTEAFF

j_gene: TRBJ1-2
v_gene: TRBV30
CDR3aa: CAWTGQGATGYTF

j_gene: TRBJ2-5
v_gene: TRBV11-3
CDR3aa: CASSLGPTQETQYF

j_gene: TRBJ1-1
v_gene: TRBV9
CDR3aa: CASSVVREAPMNTEAFF

j_gene: TRBJ2-7
v_gene: TRBV27
CDR3aa: CASSLQGPHEQYF

j_gene: TRBJ2-6
v_gene: TRBV27
CDR3aa: CASSSGANVLTF

j_gene: TRBJ2-1
v_gene: TRBV29-1
CDR3aa: CSVGTGLPEQFF

j_gene: TRBJ2-1
v_gene: TRBV9
CDR3aa: CASSGSPGLAGVNEQFF

j_gene: TRBJ1-1
v_gene: TRBV11-2
CDR3aa: CASSLVPGQGAGTEAFF

j_gene: TRBJ1-3
v_gene: TRBV5-5
CDR3aa: CASSSGFTGNTIYF